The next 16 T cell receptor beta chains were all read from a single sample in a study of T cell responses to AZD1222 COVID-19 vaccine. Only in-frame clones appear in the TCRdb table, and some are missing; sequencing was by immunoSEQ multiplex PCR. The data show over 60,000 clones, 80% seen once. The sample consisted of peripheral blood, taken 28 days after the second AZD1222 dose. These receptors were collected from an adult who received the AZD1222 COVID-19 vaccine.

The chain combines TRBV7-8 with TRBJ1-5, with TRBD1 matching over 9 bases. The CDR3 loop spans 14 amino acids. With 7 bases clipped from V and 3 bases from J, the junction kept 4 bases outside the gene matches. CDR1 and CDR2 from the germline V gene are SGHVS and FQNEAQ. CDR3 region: CASMGQGNNQPQHF. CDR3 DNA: TGTGCCAGCATGGGACAGGGCAACAATCAGCCCCAGCATTTT.

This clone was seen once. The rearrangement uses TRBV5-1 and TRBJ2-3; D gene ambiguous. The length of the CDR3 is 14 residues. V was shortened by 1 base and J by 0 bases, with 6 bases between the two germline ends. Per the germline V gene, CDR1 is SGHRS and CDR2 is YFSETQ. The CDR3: CASSLQVSTDTQYF. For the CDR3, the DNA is TGCGCCAGCAGCTTGCAAGTAAGCACAGATACGCAGTATTTT.

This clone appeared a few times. This CDR3 is CASSLNRGNYGYTF. CDR3 in DNA: TGTGCCAGCAGCCTGAACAGGGGAAACTATGGCTACACCTTC. This chain uses TRBV9 with TRBJ1-2; 7 bases match TRBD1. Germline V lookup: CDR1 SGDLS, CDR2 YYNGEE. The CDR3 consists of 14 residues. V was clipped by 4 bases and J by 2 bases; unmatched bases: 5.

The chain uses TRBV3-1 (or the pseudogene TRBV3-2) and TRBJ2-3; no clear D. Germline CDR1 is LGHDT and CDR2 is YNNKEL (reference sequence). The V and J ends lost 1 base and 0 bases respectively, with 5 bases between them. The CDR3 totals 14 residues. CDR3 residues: CASSQGLSTDTQYF. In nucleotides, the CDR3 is TGTGCCAGCAGCCAAGGCCTTAGCACAGATACGCAGTATTTT.

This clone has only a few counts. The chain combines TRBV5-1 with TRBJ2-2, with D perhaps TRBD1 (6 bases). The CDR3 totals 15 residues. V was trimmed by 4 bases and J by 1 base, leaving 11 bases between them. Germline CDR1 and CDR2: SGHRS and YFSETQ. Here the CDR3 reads CASSKLQGNTGELFF. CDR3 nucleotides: TGCGCCAGCAGCAAGCTACAGGGGAACACCGGGGAGCTGTTTTTT.

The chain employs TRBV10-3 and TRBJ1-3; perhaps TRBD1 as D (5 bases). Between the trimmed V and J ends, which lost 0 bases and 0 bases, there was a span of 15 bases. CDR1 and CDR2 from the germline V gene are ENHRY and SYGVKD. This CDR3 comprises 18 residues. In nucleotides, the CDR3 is TGTGCCATCAGTGAGTCCCGGGACGGGATGGGCTCTGGAAACACCATATATTTT. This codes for CAISESRDGMGSGNTIYF.

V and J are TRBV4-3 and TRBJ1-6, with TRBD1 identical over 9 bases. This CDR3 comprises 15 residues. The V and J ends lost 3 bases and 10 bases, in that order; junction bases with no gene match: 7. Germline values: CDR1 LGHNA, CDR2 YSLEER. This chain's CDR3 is CASSQGQGEGSPLHF. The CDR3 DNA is TGCGCCAGCAGCCAGGGACAGGGCGAAGGATCACCCCTCCACTTT.

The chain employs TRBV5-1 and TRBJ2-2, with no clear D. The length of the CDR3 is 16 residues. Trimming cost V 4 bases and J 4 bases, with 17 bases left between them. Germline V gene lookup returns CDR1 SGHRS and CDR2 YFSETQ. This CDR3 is CASSPRATTSTGELFF. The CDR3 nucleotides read TGCGCCAGCAGCCCTAGGGCCACTACTTCCACCGGGGAGCTGTTTTTT. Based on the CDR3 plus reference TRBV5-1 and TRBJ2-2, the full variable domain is KAGVTQTPRYLIKTRGQQVTLSCSPISGHRSVSWYQQTPGQGLQFLFEYFSETQRNKGNFPGRFSGRQFSNSRSEMNVSTLELGDSALYLCASSPRATTSTGELFFGEGSRLTVL.

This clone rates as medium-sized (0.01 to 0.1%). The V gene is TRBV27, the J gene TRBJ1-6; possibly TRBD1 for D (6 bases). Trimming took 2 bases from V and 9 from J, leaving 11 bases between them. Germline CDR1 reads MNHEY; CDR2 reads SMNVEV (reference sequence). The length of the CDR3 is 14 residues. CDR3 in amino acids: CASSLTDSFSPLHF. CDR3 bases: TGTGCCAGCAGTTTAACGGACAGCTTTTCACCCCTCCACTTT.

The CDR3 coding sequence is TGTGCCAGCAGTGAACCCGGGCTACAGCCCCAGCATTTT. Translating it yields CASSEPGLQPQHF. The rearrangement joins TRBV6-1 to TRBJ1-5; D is unclear. Between the trimmed V and J ends, which lost 2 bases and 7 bases, there was a span of 9 bases. This CDR3 spans 13 amino acids. Germline V gene data show CDR1 as MNHNS and CDR2 as SASEGT.

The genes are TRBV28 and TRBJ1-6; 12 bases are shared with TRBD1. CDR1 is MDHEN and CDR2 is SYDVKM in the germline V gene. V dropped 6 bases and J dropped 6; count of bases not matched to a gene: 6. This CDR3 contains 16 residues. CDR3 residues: CASRGQGAVGNSPLHF. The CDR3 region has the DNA TGTGCCAGCAGGGGACAGGGGGCTGTTGGTAATTCACCCCTCCACTTT.

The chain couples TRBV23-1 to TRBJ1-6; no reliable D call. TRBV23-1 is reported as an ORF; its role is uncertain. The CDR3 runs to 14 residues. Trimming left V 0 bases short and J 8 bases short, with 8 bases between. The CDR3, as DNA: TGCGCCAGCAGTCAATCTTATGGGGATTCACCCCTCCACTTT. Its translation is CASSQSYGDSPLHF.

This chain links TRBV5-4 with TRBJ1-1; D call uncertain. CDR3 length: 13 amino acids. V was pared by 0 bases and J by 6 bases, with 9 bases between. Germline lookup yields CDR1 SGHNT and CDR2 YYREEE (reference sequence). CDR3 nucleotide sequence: TGTGCCAGCAGCTTGGAGGGTAGGGCTGAAGCTTTCTTT. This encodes CASSLEGRAEAFF.

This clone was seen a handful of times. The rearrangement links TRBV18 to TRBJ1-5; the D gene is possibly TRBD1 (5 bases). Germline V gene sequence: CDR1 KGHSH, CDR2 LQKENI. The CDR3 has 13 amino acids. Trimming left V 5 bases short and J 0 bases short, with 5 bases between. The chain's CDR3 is CASSGGSNQPQHF. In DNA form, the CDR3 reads TGTGCCAGCTCAGGGGGTAGCAATCAGCCCCAGCATTTT.

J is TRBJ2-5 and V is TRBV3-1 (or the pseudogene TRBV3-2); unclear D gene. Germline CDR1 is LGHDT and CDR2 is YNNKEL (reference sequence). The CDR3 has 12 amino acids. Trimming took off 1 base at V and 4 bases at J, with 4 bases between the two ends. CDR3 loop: CASSQVGETQYF. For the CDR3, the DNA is TGTGCCAGCAGCCAAGTTGGAGAGACCCAGTACTTC.

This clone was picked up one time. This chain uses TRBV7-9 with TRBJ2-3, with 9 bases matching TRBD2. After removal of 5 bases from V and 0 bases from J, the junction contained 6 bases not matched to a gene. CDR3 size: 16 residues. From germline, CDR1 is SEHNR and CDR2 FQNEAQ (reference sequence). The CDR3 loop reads CASSLGLAGSTDTQYF. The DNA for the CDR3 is TGTGCCAGCAGCCTTGGGCTAGCGGGAAGCACAGATACGCAGTATTTT.